This T cell receptor (beta chain) appears in the sequencing data of a study of shared clonotypes between healthy human individuals. Whole-study findings and limits: For sorted subsets, rarefaction showed incomplete sequencing despite large depth. Some naive CD4 clonotypes, roughly 4.5%, turned up in common across several donors. There were few donors, and this limited the genetic and exposure-history diversity represented.

A remark on this clone: What it binds is unknown.

Per germline, CDR1 MNHEY and CDR2 SMNVEV (reference sequence). V trimming: 7 bases; J trimming: 6 bases; junction bases outside the gene matches: 2. CDR3 length: 13 residues. CD8 cells regarded as naive lacked CD45RO, were positively chosen for CCR7, and omitted terminally differentiated effector memory CD45RA+ cells. The authors distributed each subset's genomic DNA evenly over several immunoSEQ plates. Assay used: immunoSEQ multiplex PCR; TCRdb lists only in-frame clones, some missing. The table shows about 2.1 million clones, with about 92% occurring only once. Input material: naive CD8+ T cells from PBMCs. The chain couples TRBV27 to TRBJ2-1, with 11 bases fitting TRBD2. This receptor was obtained from a young man in good health. Some clones in this sample may be carry-over from other donors' samples. CDR3 bases: TGTGCCAGCACGGGACTAGCGGCCAATGAGCAGTTCTTC. It translates to CASTGLAANEQFF.